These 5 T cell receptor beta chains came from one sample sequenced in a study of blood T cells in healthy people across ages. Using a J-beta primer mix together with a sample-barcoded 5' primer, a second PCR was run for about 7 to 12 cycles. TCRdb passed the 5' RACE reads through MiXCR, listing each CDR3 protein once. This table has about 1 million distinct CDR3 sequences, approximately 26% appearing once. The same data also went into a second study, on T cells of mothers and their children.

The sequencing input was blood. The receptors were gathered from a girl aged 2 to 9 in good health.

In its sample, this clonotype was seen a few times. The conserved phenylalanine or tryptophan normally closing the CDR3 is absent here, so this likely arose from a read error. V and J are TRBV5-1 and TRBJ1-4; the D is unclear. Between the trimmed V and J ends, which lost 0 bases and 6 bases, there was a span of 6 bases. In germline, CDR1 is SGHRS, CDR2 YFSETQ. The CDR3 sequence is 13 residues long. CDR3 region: CASSLALDEKLFI. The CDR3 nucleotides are TGCGCCAGCAGCTTGGCTTTGGATGAAAAACTGTTTATT.

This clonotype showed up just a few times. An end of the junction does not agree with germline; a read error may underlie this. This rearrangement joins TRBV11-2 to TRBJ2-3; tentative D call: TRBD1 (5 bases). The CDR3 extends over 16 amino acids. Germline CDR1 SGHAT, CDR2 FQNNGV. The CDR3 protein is CASRLDFGQGVDTQYF. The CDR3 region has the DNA TGTGCCAGCCGCTTAGATTTTGGGCAGGGTGTGGATACGCAGTATTTT. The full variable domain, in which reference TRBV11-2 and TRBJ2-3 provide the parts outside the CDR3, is EAGVAQSPRYKIIEKRQSVAFWCNPISGHATLYWYQQILGQGPKLLIQFQNNGVVDDSQLPKDRFSAERLKGVDSTLKIQPAKLEDSAVYLCASRLDFGQGVDTQYFGPGTRLTVL.

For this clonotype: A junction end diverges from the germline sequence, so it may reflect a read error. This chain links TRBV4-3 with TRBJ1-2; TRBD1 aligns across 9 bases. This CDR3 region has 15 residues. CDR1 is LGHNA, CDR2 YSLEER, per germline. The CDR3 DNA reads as TGCGTCAGCAGCCAAGATGGGACAGGGACGGATGGCTACACCTTC. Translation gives CVSSQDGTGTDGYTF.

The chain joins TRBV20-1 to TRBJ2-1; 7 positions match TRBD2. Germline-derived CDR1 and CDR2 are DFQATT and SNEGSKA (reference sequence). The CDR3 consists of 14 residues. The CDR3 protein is CSVGGRSPYNEQFF. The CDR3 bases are TGCAGCGTGGGAGGGCGGAGCCCCTACAATGAGCAGTTCTTC.

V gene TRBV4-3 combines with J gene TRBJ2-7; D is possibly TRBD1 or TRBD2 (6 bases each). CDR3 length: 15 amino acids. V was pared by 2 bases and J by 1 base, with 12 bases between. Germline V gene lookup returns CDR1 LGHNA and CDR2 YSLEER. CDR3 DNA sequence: TGCGCCAGCAGCCAAACGAGGGGGGAATCCTACGAGCAGTACTTC. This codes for CASSQTRGESYEQYF.